This TCR beta chain emerged from a study of post-analysis software for immune sequencing data. Study-wide findings and caveats: The study found TRBV5-6, TRBV5-1 and TRBV20-1 among 4 or 5 TRBV segments more frequent in patients than controls.

Concerning this clonotype itself: No antigen is known for it.

Trimming stripped 1 base from V and 8 bases from J, with 9 bases between. This CDR3 region has 14 residues. Per the germline V gene, CDR1 is MNHEY and CDR2 is SVGAGI. Prepared TCR beta cDNA libraries contained unique molecular identifiers. In TCRdb, the PCR reads were re-called with MiXCR into one record per CDR3 protein. The sample lists fewer than 850,000 distinct CDR3 sequences, about 43% seen once, with roughly 5% in the top ten. The material sequenced was blood. The chain is built from TRBV6-5 and TRBJ1-6; tentative D call: TRBD1 (5 bases). This sequence originates from a girl aged 10 to 17 with multiple sclerosis. This chain's CDR3 is CASSYLGRDSPLHF. For the CDR3, the DNA is TGTGCCAGCAGTTACTTGGGACGGGATTCACCCCTCCACTTT.